This TCR beta chain derives from a study of T-cell reconstitution after alpha-beta-depleted transplantation in children. The study, taken as a whole, reports: Diversity and T-cell counts at one year after transplant derived mostly from new T cells. Reportedly, alpha-beta T cells present about two months post-transplant originated from several hundred expanded clones of graft origin.

With regard to this clonotype: Its matching antigen is unknown.

As it was prepared, the TCRbeta library received unique molecular identifiers. MiXCR was run by TCRdb on the PCR reads, yielding one entry per CDR3 protein. The sample has 200,000 to 300,000 distinct CDR3 sequences, 20% to 30% seen once; the top ten hold about 4.8%. This CDR3 is built from 16 residues. Losses at the gene ends were 4 bases for V and 6 bases for J; bases not matched to a gene: 14. Germline CDR1 is SGHVS and CDR2 is FQNEAQ. This sequence was found in a female patient under 10 years old who had a stem cell transplant for congenital amegakaryocytic thrombocytopenia, so the T cells may come from the graft donor. The specimen comprised PBMCs, mostly from graft donor cells, sampled 360 days after TCRalphabeta/CD19-depleted stem cell transplant. V usage is TRBV7-8 and J usage is TRBJ2-7; 8 bases are a match to TRBD2. CDR3 sequence (DNA): TGTGCCAGCAGCTGGAGTACTAGCGGCGTAGGACTCGAGCAGTACTTC. Translating gives CASSWSTSGVGLEQYF.